The clone carrying this T cell receptor (beta chain) was counted once. What it binds is unknown. Assay: immunoSEQ multiplex PCR; the TCRdb copy retains only in-frame clones and omits some. The table has fewer than 200,000 clones, roughly 90% seen once. CDR3 size: 14 residues. The junction had 4 bases not matched to a gene; V was cut back by 0 bases and J by 2 bases. The germline V gene encodes CDR1 GTSNPN and CDR2 SVGIG (reference sequence). This sample is drawn from a study of T cell responses to AZD1222 COVID-19 vaccine. Study conclusions and caveats: Clonal diversity may have been underestimated in mostly white British donors. Repertoire sampling happened only post peak T cell response.

This TCR derives from an adult who received the AZD1222 COVID-19 vaccine. The chain employs TRBV30 and TRBJ2-7, with 7 bases fitting TRBD1. Sample: peripheral blood, taken 28 days after the second AZD1222 dose. The CDR3 loop is CAWSVVGQPYEQYF. The DNA for the CDR3 is TGTGCCTGGAGTGTAGTGGGACAGCCCTACGAGCAGTACTTC.